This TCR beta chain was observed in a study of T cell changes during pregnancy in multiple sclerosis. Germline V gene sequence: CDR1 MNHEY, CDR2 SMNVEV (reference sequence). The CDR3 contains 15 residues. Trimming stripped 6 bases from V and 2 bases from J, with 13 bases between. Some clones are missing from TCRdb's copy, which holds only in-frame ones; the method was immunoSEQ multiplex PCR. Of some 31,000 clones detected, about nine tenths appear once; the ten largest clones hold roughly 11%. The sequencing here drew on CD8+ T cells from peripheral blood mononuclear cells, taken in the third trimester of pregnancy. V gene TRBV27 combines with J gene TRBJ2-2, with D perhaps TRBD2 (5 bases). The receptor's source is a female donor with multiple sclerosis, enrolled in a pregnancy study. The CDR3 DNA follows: TGTGCCAGCAGGACCGGCGGGTTTAACACCGGGGAGCTGTTTTTT. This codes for CASRTGGFNTGELFF.